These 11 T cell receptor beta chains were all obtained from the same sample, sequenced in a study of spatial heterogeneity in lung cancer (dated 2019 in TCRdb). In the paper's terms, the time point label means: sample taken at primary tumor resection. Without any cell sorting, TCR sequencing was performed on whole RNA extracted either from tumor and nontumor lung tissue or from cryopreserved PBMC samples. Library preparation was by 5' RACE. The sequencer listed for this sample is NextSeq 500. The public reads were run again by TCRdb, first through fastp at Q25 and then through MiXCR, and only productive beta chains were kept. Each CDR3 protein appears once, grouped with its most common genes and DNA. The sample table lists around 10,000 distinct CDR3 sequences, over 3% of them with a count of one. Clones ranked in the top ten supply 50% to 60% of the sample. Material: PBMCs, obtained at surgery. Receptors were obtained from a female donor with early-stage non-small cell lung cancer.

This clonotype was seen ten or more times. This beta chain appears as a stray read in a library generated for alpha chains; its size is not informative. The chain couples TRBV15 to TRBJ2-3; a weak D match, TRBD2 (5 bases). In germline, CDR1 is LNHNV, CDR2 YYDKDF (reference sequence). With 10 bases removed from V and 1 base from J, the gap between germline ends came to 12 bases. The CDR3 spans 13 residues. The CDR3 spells CASVAGGTDTQYF. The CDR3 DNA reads TGTGCCAGCGTCGCCGGGGGCACAGATACGCAGTATTTT.

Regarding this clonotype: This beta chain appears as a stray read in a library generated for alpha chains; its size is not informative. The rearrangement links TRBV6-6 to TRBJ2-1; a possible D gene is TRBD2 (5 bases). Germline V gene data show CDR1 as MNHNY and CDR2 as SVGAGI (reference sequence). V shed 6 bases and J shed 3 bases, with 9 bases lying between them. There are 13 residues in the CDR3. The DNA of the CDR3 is TGTGCCAGCAGCCGAGGACTCTACAATGAGCAGTTCTTC. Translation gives CASSRGLYNEQFF.

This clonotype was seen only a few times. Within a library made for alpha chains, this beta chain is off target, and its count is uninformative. This chain's CDR3 is CASSYTTGPYGYTF. CDR3 in DNA: TGTGCCAGCAGTTACACCACAGGGCCCTATGGCTACACCTTC. This chain links TRBV6-6 with TRBJ1-2, with a possible D match to TRBD1 (6 bases). From germline, CDR1 is MNHNY and CDR2 SVGAGI (reference sequence). Trimming removed 2 bases at V and 4 bases at J, with 11 bases between. CDR3 size: 14 residues.

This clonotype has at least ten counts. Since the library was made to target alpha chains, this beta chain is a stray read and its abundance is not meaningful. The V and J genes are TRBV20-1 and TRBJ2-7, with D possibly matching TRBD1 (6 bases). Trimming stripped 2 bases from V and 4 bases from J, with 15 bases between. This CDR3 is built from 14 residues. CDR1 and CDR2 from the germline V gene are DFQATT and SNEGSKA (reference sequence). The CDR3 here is CSARPMQGRYEQYF. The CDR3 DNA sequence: TGCAGTGCTAGACCTATGCAGGGGAGATACGAGCAGTACTTC.

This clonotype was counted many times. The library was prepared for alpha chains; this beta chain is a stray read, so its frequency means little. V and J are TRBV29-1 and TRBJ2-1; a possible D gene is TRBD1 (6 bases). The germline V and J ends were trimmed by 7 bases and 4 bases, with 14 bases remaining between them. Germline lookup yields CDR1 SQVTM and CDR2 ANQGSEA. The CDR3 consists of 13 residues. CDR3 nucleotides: TGCAGCGCCTCCCGGGACACTTACAATGAGCAGTTCTTC. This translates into CSASRDTYNEQFF.

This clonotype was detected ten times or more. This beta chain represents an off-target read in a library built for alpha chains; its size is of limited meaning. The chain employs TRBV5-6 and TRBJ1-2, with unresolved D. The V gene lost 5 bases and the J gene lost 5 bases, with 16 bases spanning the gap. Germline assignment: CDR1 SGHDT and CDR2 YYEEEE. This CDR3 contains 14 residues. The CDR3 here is CASRLGAASYGYTF. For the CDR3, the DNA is TGTGCCAGCAGACTAGGCGCTGCTTCATATGGCTACACCTTC. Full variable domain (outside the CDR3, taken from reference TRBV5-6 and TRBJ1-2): DAGVTQSPTHLIKTRGQQVTLRCSPKSGHDTVSWYQQALGQGPQFIFQYYEEEERQRGNFPDRFSGHQFPNYSSELNVNALLLGDSALYLCASRLGAASYGYTFGSGTRLTVV.

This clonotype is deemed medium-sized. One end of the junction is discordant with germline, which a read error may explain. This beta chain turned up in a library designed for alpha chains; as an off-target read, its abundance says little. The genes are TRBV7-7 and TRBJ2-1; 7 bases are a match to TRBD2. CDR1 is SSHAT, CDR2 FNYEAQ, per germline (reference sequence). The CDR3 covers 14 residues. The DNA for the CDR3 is TGTGCTAGCAGCTTAGAGGCGGGAGTCGGTGAGCAGTTCTTC. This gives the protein CASSLEAGVGEQFF. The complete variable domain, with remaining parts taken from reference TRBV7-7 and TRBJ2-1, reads GAGVSQSPRYKVTKRGQDVTLRCDPISSHATLYWYQQALGQGPEFLTYFNYEAQPDKSGLPSDRFSAERPEGSISTLTIQRTEQRDSAMYRCASSLEAGVGEQFFGPGTRLTVL.

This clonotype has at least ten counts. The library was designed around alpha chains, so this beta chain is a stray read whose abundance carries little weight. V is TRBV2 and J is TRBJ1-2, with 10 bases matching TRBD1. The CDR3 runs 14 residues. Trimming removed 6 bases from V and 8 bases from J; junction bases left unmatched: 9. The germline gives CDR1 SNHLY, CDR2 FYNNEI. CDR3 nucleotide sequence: TGTGCCAGCAGCGCGGGACAGGGGACGGGCGGCTACACCTTC. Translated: CASSAGQGTGGYTF.

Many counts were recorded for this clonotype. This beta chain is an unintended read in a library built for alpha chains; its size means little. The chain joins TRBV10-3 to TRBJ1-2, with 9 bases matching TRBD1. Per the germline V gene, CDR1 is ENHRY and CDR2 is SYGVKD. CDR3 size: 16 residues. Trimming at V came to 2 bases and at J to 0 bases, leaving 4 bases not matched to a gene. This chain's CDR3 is CAISERTGGPNYGYTF. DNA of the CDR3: TGTGCCATCAGTGAGAGAACAGGGGGCCCTAACTATGGCTACACCTTC.

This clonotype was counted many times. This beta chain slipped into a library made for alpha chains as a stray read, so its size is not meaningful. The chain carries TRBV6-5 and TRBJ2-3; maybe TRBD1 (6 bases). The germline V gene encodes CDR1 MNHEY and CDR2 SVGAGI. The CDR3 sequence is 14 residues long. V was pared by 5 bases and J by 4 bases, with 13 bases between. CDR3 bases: TGTGCCAGCAGTCGTCAGGGGTACGCAGATACGCAGTATTTT. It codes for CASSRQGYADTQYF.

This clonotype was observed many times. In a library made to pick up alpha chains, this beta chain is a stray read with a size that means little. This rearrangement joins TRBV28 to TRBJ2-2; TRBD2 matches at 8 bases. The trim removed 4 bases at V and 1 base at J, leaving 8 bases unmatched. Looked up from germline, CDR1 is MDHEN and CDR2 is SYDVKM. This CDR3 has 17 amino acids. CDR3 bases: TGTGCCAGCAGTTCTCAGCTGGCGGGAGGGAACACCGGGGAGCTGTTTTTT. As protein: CASSSQLAGGNTGELFF.